The entry below gives a single TCR beta chain sequence along with its context. Its antigen is unknown. V lost 1 base to trimming and J lost 0 bases; unmatched junction nucleotides: 3. The CDR3 length is 17 residues. Per the germline V gene, CDR1 is SGHRS and CDR2 is YFSETQ. After constant-region reverse-primer amplification, full-length variable regions underwent semi-nested PCR with Nested Universal Primer A. TCRdb recomputed calls from the 5' RACE reads with MiXCR, one row per CDR3 protein. This table has 62,000 or so distinct CDR3 sequences, about 22% appearing once. Study conclusions and caveats: Tumor memory CD4+ T cell TCR gene usage was found to cluster with blood and lymph node memory CD4+ cells and with lymph node naive CD4+ cells. Larger-cohort validation covered only one TCR beta V-J rearrangement. Tumor Treg TCRs overlapped most with tumor naive CD4+ cells.

The chain has TRBV5-1 and TRBJ2-6, with 8 bases fitting TRBD1. The sequencing sample was made of memory CD4+ T cells sorted from a lymph node. The sample's subset: memory CD4+ T cells, CD4+CD45RO+CD25-. The clonotype was recovered from a female donor with breast cancer. This CDR3 reads CASSLTGGYSGANVLTF. The CDR3 DNA reads as TGCGCCAGCAGCTTGACAGGGGGTTACTCTGGGGCCAACGTCCTGACTTTC.